A single sample is the source of the 19 T cell receptor beta chains below, sequenced in a study of Graves' ophthalmopathy and Graves' hyperthyroidism. RNA transcripts provided the template for amplifying TCR beta CDR3 regions. Second-round multiplex PCR came after first-round RT-PCR with HTBI primers. TCRdb redid the calling of the multiplex PCR reads with MiXCR, one entry per CDR3 protein. The table includes about 700,000 distinct CDR3 sequences, approximately 40% detected once. Sequenced: peripheral blood. These receptor sequences come from an adult man with Graves' ophthalmopathy.

There are many counts of this clonotype. The chain couples TRBV7-2 to TRBJ2-7; tentatively, D is TRBD1 or TRBD2 (5 bases each). This CDR3 spans 16 amino acids. Germline-derived CDR1 and CDR2 are SGHTA and FQGNSA. Between the trimmed V and J ends, which lost 1 base and 3 bases, there was a span of 16 bases. CDR3 in amino acids: CASSLVGPPAGYEQYF. DNA for the CDR3: TGTGCCAGCAGCTTAGTGGGGCCTCCGGCGGGCTACGAGCAGTACTTC.

On this clonotype: The junction does not match germline at one end; this may be a read error. The V call is TRBV24-1, the J call TRBJ1-6; tentative D call: TRBD1 (5 bases). This CDR3 has 14 amino acids. The V gene's germline CDR1 is KGHDR and CDR2 SFDVKD. Written as DNA, the CDR3 is TGTGCCAGCAGTCAACTCGGGACGGTTTCACCCCTCCACTTT. Translation: CASSQLGTVSPLHF.

This clonotype was seen only a few times. The CDR3 coding sequence is TGTGCCAGCAGTTACCGGCAGGGTCTCGAGCAGTACTTC. This gives the protein CASSYRQGLEQYF. The J gene is TRBJ2-7, the V gene TRBV6-5, with D possibly TRBD1 on 5 matching bases. Deletions cut 2 bases from V and 6 bases from J, with 11 bases between. Germline-derived CDR1 and CDR2 are MNHEY and SVGAGI. The CDR3 length is 13 residues.

The chain couples TRBV2 to TRBJ1-4, with a tentative D call TRBD1 (5 bases). Trimming removed 5 bases from V and 8 bases from J, with 12 bases in between. The CDR3 length is 13 residues. Germline V gives CDR1 SNHLY, CDR2 FYNNEI. CDR3 sequence (DNA): TGTGCCAGCAGTCGGGACCGTAAAGAAAAACTGTTTTTT. Amino acids: CASSRDRKEKLFF. Using reference TRBV2 and TRBJ1-4 for the parts outside the CDR3, the full variable domain is EPEVTQTPSHQVTQMGQEVILRCVPISNHLYFYWYRQILGQKVEFLVSFYNNEISEKSEIFDDQFSVERPDGSNFTLKIRSTKLEDSAMYFCASSRDRKEKLFFGSGTQLSVL.

The chain is built from TRBV10-3 and TRBJ1-6; TRBD1 is a possible D gene (5 bases). The CDR3 sequence is 14 residues long. CDR1 is ENHRY, CDR2 SYGVKD, per germline. The V end lost 8 bases, the J end lost 8 bases, and 16 bases lay between the germline ends. The CDR3 bases are TGTGCCATCGCGAGACAGCAGCAAGATTCACCCCTCCACTTT. Amino acid sequence: CAIARQQQDSPLHF.

The sample holds a few counts of this clonotype. This sequence joins TRBV6-6 and TRBJ2-7; the D is unclear. Germline lookup yields CDR1 MNHNY and CDR2 SVGAGI (reference sequence). The CDR3 totals 11 residues. V was trimmed by 4 bases and J by 5 bases, leaving 6 bases between them. The CDR3 sequence: CASSSPHEQYF. CDR3 nucleotide sequence: TGTGCCAGCAGTTCTCCTCACGAGCAGTACTTC.

The chain has TRBV19 and TRBJ2-1; 8 bases agree with TRBD2. Germline CDR1 reads LNHDA; CDR2 reads SQIVND (reference sequence). Germline trimming cut 1 base from V and 6 bases from J; bases unmatched to any gene: 2. CDR3 length: 14 amino acids. The chain's CDR3 is CASSIAGGFNEQFF. Here the CDR3 DNA reads TGTGCCAGTAGTATAGCGGGAGGGTTCAATGAGCAGTTCTTC.

This clonotype was seen a few times. The chain joins TRBV11-2 to TRBJ1-4, with a tentative D call TRBD1 (5 bases). Germline V gene lookup returns CDR1 SGHAT and CDR2 FQNNGV. The germline V and J ends were trimmed by 0 bases and 7 bases, with 15 bases remaining between them. The CDR3 sequence is 16 residues long. This CDR3 reads CASSLDPAGSGEKLFF. In DNA form, the CDR3 reads TGTGCCAGCAGCTTAGATCCGGCAGGGTCAGGTGAAAAACTGTTTTTT.

This clonotype appeared a single time. A read error is possible here, since a much larger clone lies one base away. The genes are TRBV7-2 and TRBJ2-7; 10 bases are shared with TRBD1. This CDR3 is built from 17 residues. CDR1 and CDR2 from the germline V gene are SGHTA and FQGNSA. This chain's CDR3 is CASSLSGWDRGSYGQYF. The DNA of the CDR3 is TGTGCCAGCAGCTTATCGGGCTGGGACAGGGGCTCCTACGGGCAGTACTTC.

At least ten counts were recorded for this clonotype. In DNA form, the CDR3 reads TGTGCCAGCAGTTATCAACAGACCACCGGCTACACCTTC. Translated: CASSYQQTTGYTF. V is TRBV6-6 and J is TRBJ1-2; D not certain. Germline V gene lookup returns CDR1 MNHNY and CDR2 SVGAGI (reference sequence). Deletions cut 3 bases from V and 8 bases from J, with 13 bases between. This CDR3 region has 13 residues.

This chain connects TRBV7-9 to TRBJ2-5, with TRBD1 matching 9 bases. Germline values: CDR1 SEHNR, CDR2 FQNEAQ (reference sequence). This CDR3 is 17 amino acids long. Unmatched junction bases numbered 15, after V lost 5 bases and J lost 5 bases. The CDR3 is CASSKTPGQGFDETQYF. Written as DNA, the CDR3 is TGTGCCAGCAGCAAGACTCCGGGACAGGGTTTCGACGAGACCCAGTACTTC.

A few counts support this clonotype. The CDR3 loop is CSAPEGGGGTEAFF. CDR3 DNA: TGCAGTGCACCGGAGGGAGGGGGGGGCACTGAAGCTTTCTTT. The chain links TRBV20-1 to TRBJ1-1, with a weak D call TRBD1 (6 bases). The CDR3 spans 14 residues. Trimming pared 6 bases from V and 4 bases from J, leaving 18 bases between. Germline-derived CDR1 and CDR2 are DFQATT and SNEGSKA (reference sequence).

This clonotype was counted ten times or more. J is TRBJ2-7 and V is TRBV10-3, with TRBD2 identical over 11 bases. The CDR3 length is 16 residues. Germline V gene data show CDR1 as ENHRY and CDR2 as SYGVKD. V dropped 4 bases and J dropped 5; count of bases not matched to a gene: 10. The CDR3 DNA follows: TGTGCCATCAGTGGATCCCTACTAGCGGGAGCGGACGAGCAGTACTTC. Its protein product is CAISGSLLAGADEQYF.

Concerning this clonotype: This is likely a read error, given that the CDR3 carries no conserved phenylalanine or tryptophan at its end. The chain links TRBV5-1 to TRBJ2-7; D may be TRBD1 (5 bases). Germline-derived CDR1 and CDR2 are SGHRS and YFSETQ. V was clipped by 5 bases and J by 5 bases, with 14 bases between them. The CDR3 has 13 amino acids. The CDR3 loop is CASSPRATNEQYC. CDR3 coding DNA: TGCGCCAGCAGTCCCAGGGCTACCAACGAGCAGTACTGC.

This clonotype occurred many times. The chain has TRBV9 and TRBJ2-7; no reliable D call. The V and J ends lost 4 bases and 0 bases respectively, with 11 bases between them. This CDR3 has 14 amino acids. CDR1 is SGDLS, CDR2 YYNGEE, per germline. The CDR3: CASSSTGHSYEQYF. The CDR3 DNA sequence: TGTGCCAGCAGCTCGACTGGGCACTCCTACGAGCAGTACTTC.

J is TRBJ1-2 and V is TRBV7-9, with 9 bases fitting TRBD1. Per germline, CDR1 SEHNR and CDR2 FQNEAQ (reference sequence). The J segment lost 8 bases and the V segment lost 5 bases, leaving 9 bases of the junction unmatched. This CDR3 comprises 14 residues. CDR3 in amino acids: CASSPPGQGIGYTF. CDR3 in DNA: TGTGCCAGCAGCCCGCCGGGACAGGGTATAGGCTACACCTTC.

This clonotype was recorded a few times. The V call is TRBV7-9, the J call TRBJ1-2; D perhaps matches TRBD1 (5 bases). Germline CDR1 SEHNR, CDR2 FQNEAQ (reference sequence). The CDR3 loop spans 16 amino acids. The V end lost 1 base, the J end lost 6 bases, and 18 bases lay between the germline ends. CDR3 region: CASSLGAAGADNGYTF. The CDR3 DNA reads as TGTGCCAGCAGCTTAGGAGCGGCCGGGGCGGACAATGGCTACACCTTC.

The V gene is TRBV4-3, the J gene TRBJ1-6, with no clear D. With 1 base removed from V and 5 bases from J, the gap between germline ends came to 9 bases. The CDR3 consists of 15 residues. Germline V gene data show CDR1 as LGHNA and CDR2 as YSLEER. The CDR3 coding sequence is TGCGCCAGCAGCCAAGGAAGGGAGAATAATTCACCCCTCCACTTT. Translated, it gives CASSQGRENNSPLHF.

V gene TRBV9 combines with J gene TRBJ1-2; 7 bases are a match to TRBD1. CDR1 and CDR2 (germline): SGDLS, YYNGEE. Unmatched junction bases numbered 15, after V lost 6 bases and J lost 10 bases. The CDR3 length is 14 residues. This CDR3 is CASTSGGGIHDYTF. As DNA, the CDR3 is TGTGCCAGCACCTCCGGAGGGGGCATCCATGACTACACCTTC.